This TCR beta chain is from a study of cytomegalovirus exposure and HLA in healthy donors (dated by TCRdb to the late 2010s). A note on the overall study: The roughly 670 repertoires of the first cohort and the approximately 110 validation repertoires were produced on the same platform, according to a later analysis. The study aimed to test whether cataloging public T cell receptors could reveal signatures of past pathogen exposure. In addition to the first cohort of around 670 subjects, a separate validation cohort of about 120 different subjects was used. High-throughput TCR immunosequencing, statistical association of individual TCRs with disease status, and machine learning were combined to predict cytomegalovirus infection status. General conclusions and limits of the study: The classifier was reported to diagnose cytomegalovirus status with high specificity and sensitivity in both the original cohort and the validation cohort. The authors suggested that the approach could potentially be extended to other disease states and immunological phenotypes. In the study, some 160 TCR beta chains were listed as associated with cytomegalovirus. A later analysis had no HLA typing for the validation cohort, so co-occurrence there was scored across all 130 or so repertoires. In vitro tests confirmed that three of the cytomegalovirus-associated TCR beta chains recognize cytomegalovirus antigens. Subsequent analysis determined that TCRs grouped into clusters in the first cohort also showed a tendency toward co-occurrence across the roughly 110 validation repertoires, and roughly 95% of cluster scores exceeded 0. Most TCR sequences were seen in very few donors, while some public TCRs were found in many individuals.

As to this clone: Which antigen it targets is not known. The record has no base qualities; no much larger clone is one base away.

The CDR3 holds 12 amino acids from the cysteine to the phenylalanine. Only CDR3 DNA is held: 36 bases, read in frame from base 1. V sheds 5 bases and J sheds 5 bases, leaving 9 bases between their ends. As encoded in the germline V gene (reference sequence), CDR1 is MNHEY while CDR2 is SMNVEV. Library prep was done by the immunoSEQ multiplex PCR assay. From the authors' description of their analysis: A statistical classification framework was developed to diagnose cytomegalovirus status using the catalog of TCR beta chain sequences. As stored in TCRdb, this immuneACCESS dataset retains in-frame rearrangements with V and J assigned. A fraction of the clones does not appear; measured against another copy, unresolved V genes explain less than half of the discrepancy, and the remainder lacks a known reason. The V and J calls and the clone size are those of that table, but D and trimming were determined from the DNA. The sample table holds about 110,000 clones, of which approximately 85% were seen once. The leading ten clones occupy approximately 2.9% of the sample.

Donors formed part of the validation cohort, which comprised 120 subjects and was distinct from the first cohort of 666 subjects. The chain uses TRBV27 and TRBJ2-5; the D gene cannot be named for sure. Sequencing was carried out using PBMCs. This clonotype was sampled from a woman under 30 in good health and CMV-seronegative. In nucleotides, the sequence is TGTGCCAGCAGTACCTCGAGGGAGACCCAGTACTTC. Translated, it gives CASSTSRETQYF.